The entry that follows covers one T cell receptor beta chain sequence. This sample was included in a study of OX40 agonist ivuxolimab in advanced cancers. Produced via immunoSEQ multiplex PCR; TCRdb's table is partial and in-frame only. The sample includes about 65,000 clones, about four fifths of them seen just once. Unmatched junction bases numbered 6, after V lost 5 bases and J lost 0 bases. The germline CDR1 and CDR2 sequences are SGHVS and FNYEAQ. The CDR3 loop spans 15 amino acids. This TCR was sampled from an adult with an advanced solid tumor such as melanoma, head and neck, liver or kidney cancer. The sample consisted of CD4+ or CD8+ T cells sorted from blood, taken in a trial of the OX40 agonist ivuxolimab. The V gene is TRBV7-6, the J gene TRBJ2-7; 8 nucleotides match TRBD1. The CDR3: CASSPWTGSSYEQYF. CDR3 DNA sequence: TGTGCCAGCAGCCCCTGGACAGGGAGCTCCTACGAGCAGTACTTC.